Listed here is a single TCR beta chain. Its target is not known. The data originate from a study of cytomegalovirus exposure and HLA in healthy donors. From germline, CDR1 is MGHRA and CDR2 YSYEKL. The ends lost 3 bases at V and 3 bases at J; junction bases unmatched: 4. This CDR3 is 14 amino acids long. 13 Jbeta primers and 60 Vbeta primers were used for the PCR. Generated by immunoSEQ multiplex PCR, the TCRdb table keeps only in-frame clones and is missing some. The sample shows about 130,000 clones, around 80% of them seen only once. Overall study results and limits: Reported results showed that the classifier diagnosed cytomegalovirus status with high specificity and sensitivity. According to the study, roughly 160 TCR beta chains were cytomegalovirus-associated.

The sequence was obtained from a man aged 45-65 years in good health and CMV-seronegative. The rearrangement joins TRBV4-1 to TRBJ1-2; 7 bases agree with TRBD1. The sequencing input was PBMCs. The CDR3: CASSHPGTDYGYTF. CDR3 coding DNA: TGCGCCAGCAGCCATCCCGGGACAGACTATGGCTACACCTTC.